The rows below give T cell receptor beta chains drawn from one sample of a study of T cell changes during pregnancy in multiple sclerosis. Measured with immunoSEQ multiplex PCR; TCRdb has only the in-frame clones, and not every one. The table has 95,000 to 100,000 clones, 91% seen once. The source material was peripheral blood, sampled in the second trimester of pregnancy. The receptors shown here come from a female donor with multiple sclerosis, enrolled in a pregnancy study. The CDR3 runs from the conserved cysteine through the conserved F or W.

CDR3 protein	V gene	J gene	CDR3 length
CASSPVPGQPLQETQYF	TRBV18	TRBJ2-5	17
CASSQDSGGSPYNEQFF	TRBV4-3	TRBJ2-1	17
CASSSEWGETQYF	TRBV11-3	TRBJ2-5	13
CASSDWSSGANVLTF	TRBV2	TRBJ2-6	15
CASIPWGRFYGYTF	TRBV7-2	TRBJ1-2	14
CASSLGTTRAYNEQFF	TRBV28	TRBJ2-1	16
CASSTGGHEQYF	TRBV19	TRBJ2-7	12
CASSERSNPIRNGYTF	TRBV6-1	TRBJ1-2	16
CASSIDRGIEKTQYF	TRBV19	TRBJ2-5	15
CASSLAGGIYQPQHF	TRBV28	TRBJ1-5	15
CASSPELAGVNEQFF	TRBV18	TRBJ2-1	15
CASSPSPGTGYTEAFF	TRBV11-1	TRBJ1-1	16
CASSLWAGSQPQHF	TRBV28	TRBJ1-5	14
CASSLDSGDEQYF	TRBV11-3	TRBJ2-7	13
CASSLESGLTGYTF	TRBV5-1	TRBJ1-2	14
CASSFVRLRANYGYTF	TRBV5-8	TRBJ1-2	16
CASRTSGSGETQYF	TRBV5-1	TRBJ2-5	14
CASQIGALGAFF	TRBV2	TRBJ1-1	12
CASSHTGSYEQYF	TRBV28	TRBJ2-7	13
CASSSGTGRGQYF	TRBV2	TRBJ2-7	13
CATSRDTGGNQPQHF	TRBV15	TRBJ1-5	15
CASSQDWTGHQVQFF	TRBV4-1	TRBJ2-1	15
CATSPLLTTPDYEQYF	TRBV15	TRBJ2-7	16
CASSLFIGNEQFF	TRBV4-1	TRBJ2-1	13
CASSQDVAGEFLGEQYF	TRBV4-3	TRBJ2-7	17
CASSPQGAHEQFF	TRBV5-6	TRBJ2-1	13
CASSAPLAPGELFF	TRBV19	TRBJ2-2	14
CASSVVGSTNTEAFF	TRBV9	TRBJ1-1	15
CASSDPLTSGRVHTGELFF	TRBV2	TRBJ2-2	19
CASSLFTAGGTYEQYF	TRBV7-2	TRBJ2-7	16
CSVTGELAKNIQYF	TRBV29-1	TRBJ2-4	14
CASSLWTRGRAETQYF	TRBV28	TRBJ2-5	16
CATSRGGGSSYEQYF	TRBV15	TRBJ2-7	15
CASSLAGSGNTGELFF	TRBV5-1	TRBJ2-2	16
CASSREGGYNEQFF	TRBV19	TRBJ2-1	14
CASSEYSGEYEQFF	TRBV25-1	TRBJ2-1	14
CATQTIAGGPRNEQFF	TRBV19	TRBJ2-1	16
CASSRTGGKQPQHF	TRBV23-1	TRBJ1-5	14
CASSVTGGLGEQYF	TRBV4-2	TRBJ2-7	14
CASSVVPGNYEQYF	TRBV9	TRBJ2-7	14
CASSTQAGYRTGELFF	TRBV9	TRBJ2-2	16
CASSLAVEQYF	TRBV5-8	TRBJ2-7	11
CASTPRDREDTQYF	TRBV19	TRBJ2-3	14
CASSDRGLAGTEQFF	TRBV2	TRBJ2-1	15
CASRITSGTTYEQYF	TRBV27	TRBJ2-7	15
CASSLGEGRGARHGYTF	TRBV28	TRBJ1-2	17